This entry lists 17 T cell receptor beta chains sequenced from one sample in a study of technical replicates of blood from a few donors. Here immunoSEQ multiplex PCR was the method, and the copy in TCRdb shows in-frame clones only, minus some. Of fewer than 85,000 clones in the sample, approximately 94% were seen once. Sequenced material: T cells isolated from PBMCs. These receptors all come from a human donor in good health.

The CDR3 sequence: CATLKTAEANYGYTF. The CDR3 coding sequence is TGTGCCACCCTAAAGACAGCTGAAGCTAACTATGGCTACACCTTC. V and J are TRBV19 and TRBJ1-2; a weak D match, TRBD1 (5 bases). Germline V lookup: CDR1 LNHDA, CDR2 SQIVND (reference sequence). Trimming pared 10 bases from V and 0 bases from J, leaving 18 bases between. CDR3 length: 15 residues.

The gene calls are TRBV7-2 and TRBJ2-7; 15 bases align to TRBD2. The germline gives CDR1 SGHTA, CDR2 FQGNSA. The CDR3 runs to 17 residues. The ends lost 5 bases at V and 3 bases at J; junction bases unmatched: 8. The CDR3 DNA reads TGTGCCAGCAGCAGGACTAGCGGGAGGGGGGGAAACTACGAGCAGTACTTC. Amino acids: CASSRTSGRGGNYEQYF.

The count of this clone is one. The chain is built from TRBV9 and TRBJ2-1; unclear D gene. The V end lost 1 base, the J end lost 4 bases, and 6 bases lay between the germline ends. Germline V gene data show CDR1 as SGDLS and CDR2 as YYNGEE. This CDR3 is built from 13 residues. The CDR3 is CASSVQTYNEQFF. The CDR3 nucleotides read TGTGCCAGCAGCGTACAGACATACAATGAGCAGTTCTTC.

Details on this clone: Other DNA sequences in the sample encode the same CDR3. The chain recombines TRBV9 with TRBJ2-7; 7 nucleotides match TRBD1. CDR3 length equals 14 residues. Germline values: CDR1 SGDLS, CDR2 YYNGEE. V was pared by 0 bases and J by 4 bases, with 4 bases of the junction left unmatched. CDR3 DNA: TGTGCCAGCAGCGTAGGACAGGGCGGGTACGAGCAGTACTTC. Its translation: CASSVGQGGYEQYF.

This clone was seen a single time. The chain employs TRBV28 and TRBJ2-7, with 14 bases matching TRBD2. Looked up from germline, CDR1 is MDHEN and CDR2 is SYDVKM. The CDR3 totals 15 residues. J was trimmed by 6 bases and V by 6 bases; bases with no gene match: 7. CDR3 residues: CASSLGGLAGAEQYF. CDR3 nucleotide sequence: TGTGCCAGCAGCCTAGGGGGACTAGCGGGAGCCGAGCAGTACTTC.

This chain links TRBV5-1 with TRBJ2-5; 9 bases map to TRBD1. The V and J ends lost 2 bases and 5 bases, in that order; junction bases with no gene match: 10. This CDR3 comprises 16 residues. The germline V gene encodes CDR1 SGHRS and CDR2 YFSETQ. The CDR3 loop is CASSFTGTGNQETQYF. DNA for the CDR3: TGCGCCAGCAGCTTCACCGGGACAGGGAATCAGGAGACCCAGTACTTC.

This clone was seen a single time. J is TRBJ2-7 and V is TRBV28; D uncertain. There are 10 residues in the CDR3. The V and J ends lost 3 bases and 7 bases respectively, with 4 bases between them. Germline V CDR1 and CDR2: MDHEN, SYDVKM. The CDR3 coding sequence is TGTGCCAGCAGTTTTCGGGAGCAGTACTTC. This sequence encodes CASSFREQYF.

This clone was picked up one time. This CDR3 is CASSLRGRGDTQYF. CDR3 in DNA: TGTGCCAGCAGTTTGCGCGGGAGGGGAGATACGCAGTATTTT. The J gene is TRBJ2-3, the V gene TRBV27; the match to TRBD2 covers 9 bases. Germline CDR1 is MNHEY and CDR2 is SMNVEV (reference sequence). Trimming at V came to 3 bases and at J to 5 bases, leaving 3 bases not matched to a gene. The CDR3 has 14 residues.

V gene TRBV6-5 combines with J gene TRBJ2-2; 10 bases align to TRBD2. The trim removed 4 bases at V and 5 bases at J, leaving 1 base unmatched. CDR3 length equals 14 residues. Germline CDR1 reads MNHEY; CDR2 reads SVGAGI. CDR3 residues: CASSLTSGTGELFF. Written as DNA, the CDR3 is TGTGCCAGCAGTTTGACTAGCGGGACCGGGGAGCTGTTTTTT.

The CDR3 reads CASSPSQYTYEQYF. Here the CDR3 DNA reads TGCGCCAGCAGCCCTTCCCAGTATACCTACGAGCAGTACTTC. The chain combines TRBV5-1 with TRBJ2-7; D not certain. Deletions cut 4 bases from V and 2 bases from J, with 13 bases between. The CDR3 loop spans 14 amino acids. CDR1 and CDR2 from the germline V gene are SGHRS and YFSETQ.

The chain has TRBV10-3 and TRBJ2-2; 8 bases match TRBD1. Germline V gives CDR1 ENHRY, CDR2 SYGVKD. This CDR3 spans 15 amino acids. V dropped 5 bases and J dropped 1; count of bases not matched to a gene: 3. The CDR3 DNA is TGTGCCATCAGTCGACAGGGGTTGAACACCGGGGAGCTGTTTTTT. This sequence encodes CAISRQGLNTGELFF.

Written as DNA, the CDR3 is TGCGCCAGCAGCCTTGACAGAGACTCTGGAAACACCATATATTTT. Translation gives CASSLDRDSGNTIYF. The chain recombines TRBV5-1 with TRBJ1-3; D is perhaps TRBD1 (5 bases). Germline V gene sequence: CDR1 SGHRS, CDR2 YFSETQ. Trimming left V 4 bases short and J 0 bases short, with 11 bases between. The CDR3 runs 15 residues.

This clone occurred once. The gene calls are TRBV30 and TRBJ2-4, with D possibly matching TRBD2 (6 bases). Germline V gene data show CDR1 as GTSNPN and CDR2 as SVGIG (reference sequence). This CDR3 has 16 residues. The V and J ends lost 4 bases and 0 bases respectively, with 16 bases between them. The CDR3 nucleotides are TGTGCCTGGACTAGGTTTGCGGGACTAGCCAAAAACATTCAGTACTTC. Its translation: CAWTRFAGLAKNIQYF. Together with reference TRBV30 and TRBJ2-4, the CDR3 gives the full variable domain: SQTIHQWPATLVQPVGSPLSLECTVEGTSNPNLYWYRQAAGRGLQLLFYSVGIGQISSEVPQNLSASRPQDRQFILSSKKLLLSDSGFYLCAWTRFAGLAKNIQYFGAGTRLSVL.

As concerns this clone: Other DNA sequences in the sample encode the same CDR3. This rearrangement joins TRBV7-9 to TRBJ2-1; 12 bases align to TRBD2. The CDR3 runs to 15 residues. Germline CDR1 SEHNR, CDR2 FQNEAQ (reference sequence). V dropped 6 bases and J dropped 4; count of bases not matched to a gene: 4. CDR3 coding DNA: TGTGCCAGCAGTTCCGGGACTAGCGGGTACAATGAGCAGTTCTTC. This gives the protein CASSSGTSGYNEQFF.

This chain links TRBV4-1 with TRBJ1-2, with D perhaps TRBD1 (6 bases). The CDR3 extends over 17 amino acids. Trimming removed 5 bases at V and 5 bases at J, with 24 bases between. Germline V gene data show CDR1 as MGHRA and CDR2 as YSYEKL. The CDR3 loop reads CASSTRLQGRTNYGYTF. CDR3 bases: TGCGCCAGCAGCACCAGATTACAGGGCCGTACGAATTATGGCTACACCTTC.

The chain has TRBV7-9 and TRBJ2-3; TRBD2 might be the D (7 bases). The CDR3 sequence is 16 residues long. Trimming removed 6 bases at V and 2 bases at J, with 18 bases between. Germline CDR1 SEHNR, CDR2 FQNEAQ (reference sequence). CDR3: CASRSNRERDTDTQYF. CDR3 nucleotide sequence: TGTGCCAGCAGGTCTAACAGGGAGCGGGACACAGATACGCAGTATTTT.

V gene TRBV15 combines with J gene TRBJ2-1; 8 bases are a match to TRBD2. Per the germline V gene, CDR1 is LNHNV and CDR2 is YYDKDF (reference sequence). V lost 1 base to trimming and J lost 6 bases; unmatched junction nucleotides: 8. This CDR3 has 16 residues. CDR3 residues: CATSRVRGGASNEQFF. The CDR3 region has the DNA TGTGCCACCAGCAGAGTTCGGGGGGGAGCCTCCAATGAGCAGTTCTTC.